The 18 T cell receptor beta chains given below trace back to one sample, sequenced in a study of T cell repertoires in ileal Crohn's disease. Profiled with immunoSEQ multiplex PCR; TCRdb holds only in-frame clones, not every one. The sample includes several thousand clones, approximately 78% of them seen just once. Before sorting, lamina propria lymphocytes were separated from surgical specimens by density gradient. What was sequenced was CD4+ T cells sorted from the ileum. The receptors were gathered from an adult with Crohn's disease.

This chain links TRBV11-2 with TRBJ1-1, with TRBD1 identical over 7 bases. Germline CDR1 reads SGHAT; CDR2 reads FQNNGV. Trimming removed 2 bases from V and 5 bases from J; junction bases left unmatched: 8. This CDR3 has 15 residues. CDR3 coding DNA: TGTGCCAGCAGCTTAAAGGAGCAGGGGGGAACTGAAGCTTTCTTT. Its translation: CASSLKEQGGTEAFF.

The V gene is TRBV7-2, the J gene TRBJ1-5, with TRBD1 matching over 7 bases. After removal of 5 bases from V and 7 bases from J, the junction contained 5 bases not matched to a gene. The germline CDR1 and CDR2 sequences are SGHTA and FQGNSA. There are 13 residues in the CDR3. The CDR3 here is CASSTRGQQPQHF. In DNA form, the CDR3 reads TGTGCCAGCAGCACAAGGGGGCAACAGCCCCAGCATTTT.

The chain's CDR3 is CASSLAGDTTDTQYF. The CDR3 coding sequence is TGTGCCAGCAGCTTAGCAGGGGATACCACAGATACGCAGTATTTT. The chain links TRBV7-2 to TRBJ2-3; a weak D match, TRBD1 (5 bases). The germline CDR1 and CDR2 sequences are SGHTA and FQGNSA. The ends were cut back, 0 bases at V and 2 bases at J, with 9 bases in the middle. The CDR3 contains 15 residues. Full variable domain (rest looked up from reference TRBV7-2 and TRBJ2-3): GAGVSQSPSNKVTEKGKDVELRCDPISGHTALYWYRQSLGQGLEFLIYFQGNSAPDKSGLPSDRFSAERTGGSVSTLTIQRTQQEDSAVYLCASSLAGDTTDTQYFGPGTRLTVL.

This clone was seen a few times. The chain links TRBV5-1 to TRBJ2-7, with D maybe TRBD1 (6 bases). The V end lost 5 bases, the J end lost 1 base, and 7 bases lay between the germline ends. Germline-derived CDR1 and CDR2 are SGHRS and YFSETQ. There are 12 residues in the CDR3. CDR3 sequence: CASRQGSYEQYF. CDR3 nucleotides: TGCGCCAGCAGACAGGGTTCCTACGAGCAGTACTTC.

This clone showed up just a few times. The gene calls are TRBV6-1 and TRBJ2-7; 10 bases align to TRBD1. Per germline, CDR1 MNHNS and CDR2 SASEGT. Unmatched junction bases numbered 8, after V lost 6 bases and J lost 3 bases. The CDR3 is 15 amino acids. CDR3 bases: TGTGCCAGCAGGGTGACAGGGGGCATTGGCTACGAGCAGTACTTC. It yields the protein CASRVTGGIGYEQYF.

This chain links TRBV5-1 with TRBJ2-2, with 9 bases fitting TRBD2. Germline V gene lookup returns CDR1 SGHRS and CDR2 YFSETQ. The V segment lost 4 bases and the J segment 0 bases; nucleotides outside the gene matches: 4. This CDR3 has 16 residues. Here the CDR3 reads CASSPGLAPNTGELFF. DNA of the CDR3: TGCGCCAGCAGCCCCGGACTAGCGCCGAACACCGGGGAGCTGTTTTTT.

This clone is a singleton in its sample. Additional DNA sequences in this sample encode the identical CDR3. CDR3 sequence reads: CASSIGRGNIQYF. CDR3 in DNA: TGTGCCAGTAGTATCGGCAGGGGAAACATTCAGTACTTC. The gene calls are TRBV19 and TRBJ2-4, with a weak D call TRBD1 (6 bases). Germline CDR1 is LNHDA and CDR2 is SQIVND (reference sequence). Between the trimmed V and J ends, which lost 3 bases and 6 bases, there was a span of 9 bases. The CDR3 consists of 13 residues.

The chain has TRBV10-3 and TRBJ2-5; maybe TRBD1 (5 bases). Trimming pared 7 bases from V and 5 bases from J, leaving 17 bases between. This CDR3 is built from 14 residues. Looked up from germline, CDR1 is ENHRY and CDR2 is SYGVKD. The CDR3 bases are TGTGCCATCAACGACAGCCCCCGCAGGGAGACCCAGTACTTC. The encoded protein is CAINDSPRRETQYF.

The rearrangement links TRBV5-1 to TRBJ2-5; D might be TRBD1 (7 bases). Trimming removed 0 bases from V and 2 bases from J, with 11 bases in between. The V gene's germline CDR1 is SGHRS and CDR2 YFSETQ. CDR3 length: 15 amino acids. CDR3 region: CASSLAPGGQETQYF. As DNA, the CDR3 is TGCGCCAGCAGCTTGGCGCCAGGGGGGCAAGAGACCCAGTACTTC.

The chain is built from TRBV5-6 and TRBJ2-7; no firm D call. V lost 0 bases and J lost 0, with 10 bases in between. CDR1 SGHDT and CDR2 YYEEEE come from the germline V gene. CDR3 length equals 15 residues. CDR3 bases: TGTGCCAGCAGCTTGGATCTGTTTAGCTCCTACGAGCAGTACTTC. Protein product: CASSLDLFSSYEQYF.

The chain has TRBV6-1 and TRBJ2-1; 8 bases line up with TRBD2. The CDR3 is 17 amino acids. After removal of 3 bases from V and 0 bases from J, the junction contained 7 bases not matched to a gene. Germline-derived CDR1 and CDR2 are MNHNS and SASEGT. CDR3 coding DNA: TGTGCCAGCAGTGATCCCCGGGAGGGAGGCTCCTACAATGAGCAGTTCTTC. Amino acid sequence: CASSDPREGGSYNEQFF.

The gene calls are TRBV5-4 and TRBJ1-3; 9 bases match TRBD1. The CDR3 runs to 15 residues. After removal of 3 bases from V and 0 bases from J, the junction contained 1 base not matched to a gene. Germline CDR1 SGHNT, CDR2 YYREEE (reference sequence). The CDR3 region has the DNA TGTGCCAGCAGCTGGGGACAGGGCTCTGGAAACACCATATATTTT. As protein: CASSWGQGSGNTIYF. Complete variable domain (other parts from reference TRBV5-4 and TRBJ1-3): ETGVTQSPTHLIKTRGQQVTLRCSSQSGHNTVSWYQQALGQGPQFIFQYYREEENGRGNFPPRFSGLQFPNYSSELNVNALELDDSALYLCASSWGQGSGNTIYFGEGSWLTVV.

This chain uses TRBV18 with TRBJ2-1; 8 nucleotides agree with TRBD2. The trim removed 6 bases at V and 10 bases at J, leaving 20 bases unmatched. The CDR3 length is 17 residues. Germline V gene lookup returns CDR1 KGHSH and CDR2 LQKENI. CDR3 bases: TGTGCCAGCTCTCAAAAAGCGGGGGCCTCCCTACGGGAAGAGCAGTTCTTC. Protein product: CASSQKAGASLREEQFF. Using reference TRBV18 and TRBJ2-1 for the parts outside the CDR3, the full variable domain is NAGVMQNPRHLVRRRGQEARLRCSPMKGHSHVYWYRQLPEEGLKFMVYLQKENIIDESGMPKERFSAEFPKEGPSILRIQQVVRGDSAAYFCASSQKAGASLREEQFFGPGTRLTVL.

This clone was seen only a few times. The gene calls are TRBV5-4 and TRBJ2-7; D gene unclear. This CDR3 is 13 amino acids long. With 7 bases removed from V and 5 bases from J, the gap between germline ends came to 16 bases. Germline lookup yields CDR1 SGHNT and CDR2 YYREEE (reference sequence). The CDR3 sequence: CASGSRTEHEQYF. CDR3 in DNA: TGTGCCAGCGGATCCAGAACGGAGCACGAGCAGTACTTC.

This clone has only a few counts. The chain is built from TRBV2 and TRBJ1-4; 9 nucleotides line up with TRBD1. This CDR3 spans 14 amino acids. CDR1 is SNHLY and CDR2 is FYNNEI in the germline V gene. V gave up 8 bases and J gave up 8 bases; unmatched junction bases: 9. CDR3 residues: CASSEGQGYEKLFF. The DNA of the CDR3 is TGTGCCAGCTCCGAGGGACAGGGCTACGAAAAACTGTTTTTT.

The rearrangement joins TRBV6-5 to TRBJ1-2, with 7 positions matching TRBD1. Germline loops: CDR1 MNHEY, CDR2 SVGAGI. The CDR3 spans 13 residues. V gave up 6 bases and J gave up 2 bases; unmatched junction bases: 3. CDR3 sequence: CASRPDRNYGYTF. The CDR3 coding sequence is TGTGCCAGCAGACCGGACAGGAACTATGGCTACACCTTC.

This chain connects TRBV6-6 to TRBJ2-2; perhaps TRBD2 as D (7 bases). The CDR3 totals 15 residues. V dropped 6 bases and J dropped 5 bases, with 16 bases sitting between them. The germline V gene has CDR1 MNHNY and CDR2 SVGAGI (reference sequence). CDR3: CASRILRGQTGELFF. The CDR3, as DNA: TGTGCCAGCAGAATACTGCGGGGGCAGACCGGGGAGCTGTTTTTT.

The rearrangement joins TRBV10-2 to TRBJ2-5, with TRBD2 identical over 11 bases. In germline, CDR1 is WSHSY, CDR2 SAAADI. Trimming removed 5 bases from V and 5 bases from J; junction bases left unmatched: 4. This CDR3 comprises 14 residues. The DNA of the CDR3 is TGCGCCAGCAGTCATAGCGGGGGGGCGGAGACCCAGTACTTC. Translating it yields CASSHSGGAETQYF.